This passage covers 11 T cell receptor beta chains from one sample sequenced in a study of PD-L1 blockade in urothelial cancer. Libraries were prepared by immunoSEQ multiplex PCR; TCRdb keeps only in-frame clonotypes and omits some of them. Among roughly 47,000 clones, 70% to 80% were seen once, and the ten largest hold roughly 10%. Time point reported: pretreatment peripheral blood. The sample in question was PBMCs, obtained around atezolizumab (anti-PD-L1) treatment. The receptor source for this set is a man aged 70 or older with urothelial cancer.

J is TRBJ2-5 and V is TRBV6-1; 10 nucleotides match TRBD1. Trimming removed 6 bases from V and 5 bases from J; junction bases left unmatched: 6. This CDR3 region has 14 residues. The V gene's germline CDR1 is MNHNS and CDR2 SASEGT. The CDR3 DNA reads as TGTGCCAGCAGGGACAGGGGGAGGAGGGAGACCCAGTACTTC. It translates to CASRDRGRRETQYF.

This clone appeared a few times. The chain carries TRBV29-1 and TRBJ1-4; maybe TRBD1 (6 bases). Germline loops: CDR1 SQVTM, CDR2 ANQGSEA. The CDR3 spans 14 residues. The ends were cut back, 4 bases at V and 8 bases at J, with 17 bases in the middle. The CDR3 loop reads CSVGVSGVREKLFF. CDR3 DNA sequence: TGCAGCGTTGGAGTCTCAGGGGTGAGGGAAAAACTGTTTTTT.

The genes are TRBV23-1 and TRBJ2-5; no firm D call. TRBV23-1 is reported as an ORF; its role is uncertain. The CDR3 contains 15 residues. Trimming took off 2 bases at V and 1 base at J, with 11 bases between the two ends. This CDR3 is CASSQLTDFQETQYF. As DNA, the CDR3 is TGCGCCAGCAGTCAACTAACCGACTTCCAAGAGACCCAGTACTTC.

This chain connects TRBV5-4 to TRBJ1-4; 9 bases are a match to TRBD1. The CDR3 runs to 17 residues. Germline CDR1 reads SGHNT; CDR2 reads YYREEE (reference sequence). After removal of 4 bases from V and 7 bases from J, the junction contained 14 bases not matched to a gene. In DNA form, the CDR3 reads TGTGCCAGCAGCCCCTCGGGACAGGGCCCTAAAGGTGAAAAACTGTTTTTT. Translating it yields CASSPSGQGPKGEKLFF. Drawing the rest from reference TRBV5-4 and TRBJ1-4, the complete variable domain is ETGVTQSPTHLIKTRGQQVTLRCSSQSGHNTVSWYQQALGQGPQFIFQYYREEENGRGNFPPRFSGLQFPNYSSELNVNALELDDSALYLCASSPSGQGPKGEKLFFGSGTQLSVL.

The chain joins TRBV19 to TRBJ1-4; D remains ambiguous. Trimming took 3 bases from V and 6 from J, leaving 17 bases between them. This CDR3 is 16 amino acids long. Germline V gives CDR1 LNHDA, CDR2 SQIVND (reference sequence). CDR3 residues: CASSIGGFEVYEKLFF. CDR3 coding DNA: TGTGCCAGTAGTATTGGCGGGTTTGAGGTTTATGAAAAACTGTTTTTT.

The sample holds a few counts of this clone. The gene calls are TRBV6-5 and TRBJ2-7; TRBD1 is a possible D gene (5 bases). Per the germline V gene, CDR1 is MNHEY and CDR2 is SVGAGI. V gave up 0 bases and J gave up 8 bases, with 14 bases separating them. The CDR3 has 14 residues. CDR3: CASSYSKTVPQQYF. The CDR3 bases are TGTGCCAGCAGTTACTCGAAGACAGTCCCTCAGCAGTACTTC.

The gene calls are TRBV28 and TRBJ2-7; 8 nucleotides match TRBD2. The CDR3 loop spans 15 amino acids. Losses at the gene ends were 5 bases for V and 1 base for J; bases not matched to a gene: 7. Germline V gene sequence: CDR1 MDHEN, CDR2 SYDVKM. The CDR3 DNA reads TGTGCCAGCAGTCCACGGACTAGCTGGTCCTACGAGCAGTACTTC. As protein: CASSPRTSWSYEQYF. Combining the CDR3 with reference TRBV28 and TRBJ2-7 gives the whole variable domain DVKVTQSSRYLVKRTGEKVFLECVQDMDHENMFWYRQDPGLGLRLIYFSYDVKMKEKGDIPEGYSVSREKKERFSLILESASTNQTSMYLCASSPRTSWSYEQYFGPGTRLTVT.

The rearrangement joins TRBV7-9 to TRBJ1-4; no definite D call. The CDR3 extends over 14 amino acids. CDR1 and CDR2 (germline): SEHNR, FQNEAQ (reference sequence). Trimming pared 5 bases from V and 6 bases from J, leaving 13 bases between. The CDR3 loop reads CASSRDYGDEKLFF. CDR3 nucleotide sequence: TGTGCCAGCAGCCGAGACTATGGCGATGAAAAACTGTTTTTT.

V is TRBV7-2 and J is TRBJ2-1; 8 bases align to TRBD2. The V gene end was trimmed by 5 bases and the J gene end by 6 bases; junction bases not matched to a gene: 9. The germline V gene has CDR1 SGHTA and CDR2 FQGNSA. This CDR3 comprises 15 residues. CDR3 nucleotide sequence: TGTGCCAGCAGCGGCATGAGCGGGAGAGGCAATGAGCAGTTCTTC. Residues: CASSGMSGRGNEQFF.

CDR3 DNA: TGTGCCAGCAGGCGGCAGGGGAGTGGAGGAAACACCATATATTTT. It is translated as CASRRQGSGGNTIYF. The chain recombines TRBV28 with TRBJ1-3; the D gene is possibly TRBD1 (6 bases). V lost 6 bases and J 4 bases, leaving 16 bases between the germline ends. CDR3 length equals 15 residues. The germline CDR1 and CDR2 sequences are MDHEN and SYDVKM. Together with reference TRBV28 and TRBJ1-3, the CDR3 gives the full variable domain: DVKVTQSSRYLVKRTGEKVFLECVQDMDHENMFWYRQDPGLGLRLIYFSYDVKMKEKGDIPEGYSVSREKKERFSLILESASTNQTSMYLCASRRQGSGGNTIYFGEGSWLTVV.

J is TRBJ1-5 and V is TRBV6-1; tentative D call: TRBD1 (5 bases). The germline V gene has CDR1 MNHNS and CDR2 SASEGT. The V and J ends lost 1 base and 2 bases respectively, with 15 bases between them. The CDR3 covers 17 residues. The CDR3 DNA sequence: TGTGCCAGCAGTGAAGGCAGGGATTCGCACGGCAATCAGCCCCAGCATTTT. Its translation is CASSEGRDSHGNQPQHF.